A single sample is the source of the 7 T cell receptor beta chains below, sequenced in a study of T cell responses to AZD1222 COVID-19 vaccine. The repertoire was sequenced with immunoSEQ multiplex PCR; TCRdb's copy has only in-frame clones and lacks some. This table has some 120,000 clones, approximately 86% appearing once. The material sequenced was peripheral blood, taken on day 0 of AZD1222 vaccination. These receptors all stem from an adult in good health.

This clone was detected only once. The rearrangement links TRBV6-5 to TRBJ1-3; no firm D call. Germline V lookup: CDR1 MNHEY, CDR2 SVGAGI. This CDR3 has 12 residues. Trimming took 7 bases from V and 2 from J, leaving 6 bases between them. Here the CDR3 reads CASTPTGNTIYF. The CDR3 DNA sequence: TGTGCCAGCACACCCACTGGAAACACCATATATTTT.

The rearrangement uses TRBV10-2 and TRBJ2-5; D call uncertain. V was clipped by 1 base and J by 4 bases, with 7 bases between them. Per germline, CDR1 WSHSY and CDR2 SAAADI. CDR3 length: 13 amino acids. CDR3 bases: TGCGCCAGCAGTGAGTTTGTCGGAGAGACCCAGTACTTC. Translated, it gives CASSEFVGETQYF.

The chain is built from TRBV6-1 and TRBJ2-2; D possibly corresponds to TRBD2 (5 bases). Trimming removed 4 bases at V and 7 bases at J, with 19 bases between. In germline, CDR1 is MNHNS, CDR2 SASEGT. The CDR3 spans 16 residues. CDR3 residues: CASSAFSRGNGGELFF. In DNA form, the CDR3 reads TGTGCCAGCAGTGCCTTTTCCCGGGGTAACGGCGGGGAGCTGTTTTTT.

The rearrangement joins TRBV7-9 to TRBJ2-2; D might be TRBD1 (5 bases). Germline lookup yields CDR1 SEHNR and CDR2 FQNEAQ (reference sequence). The CDR3 is 13 amino acids. Trimming removed 8 bases at V and 3 bases at J, with 10 bases between. CDR3 coding DNA: TGTGCCAGCTCAAGGGGTGACACCGGGGAGCTGTTTTTT. Encoded protein: CASSRGDTGELFF. Variable domain in full (rest from reference TRBV7-9 and TRBJ2-2): DTGVSQNPRHKITKRGQNVTFRCDPISEHNRLYWYRQTLGQGPEFLTYFQNEAQLEKSRLLSDRFSAERPKGSFSTLEIQRTEQGDSAMYLCASSRGDTGELFFGEGSRLTVL.

The chain carries TRBV7-3 and TRBJ2-7; 9 bases match TRBD2. The CDR3 sequence is 18 residues long. The trim removed 3 bases at V and 3 bases at J, leaving 15 bases unmatched. Germline CDR1 and CDR2: SGHTA and FQGTGA. The CDR3 loop reads CASSFVSGGPEGDYEQYF. CDR3 sequence (DNA): TGTGCCAGCAGCTTCGTAAGCGGGGGGCCGGAAGGGGACTACGAGCAGTACTTC.

The chain links TRBV7-8 to TRBJ1-5; D is undetermined. V gave up 2 bases and J gave up 0 bases, with 14 bases separating them. Per the germline V gene, CDR1 is SGHVS and CDR2 is FQNEAQ. The CDR3 sequence is 17 residues long. The chain's CDR3 is CASSLTSGRYSNQPQHF. In DNA, the CDR3 is TGTGCCAGCAGCTTAACGTCGGGCAGATATAGCAATCAGCCCCAGCATTTT.

The rearrangement uses TRBV29-1 and TRBJ1-1; TRBD1 matches 7 bases. Germline assignment: CDR1 SQVTM and CDR2 ANQGSEA. The CDR3 spans 13 residues. The ends lost 5 bases at V and 5 bases at J; junction bases unmatched: 8. Here the CDR3 reads CSVHRGSGTEAFF. For the CDR3, the DNA is TGCAGCGTTCACAGGGGTTCTGGGACTGAAGCTTTCTTT.